This T cell receptor (beta chain) was recorded in a study of blood T cell repertoires in COVID-19. Only in-frame clones appear in the TCRdb table, and some are missing; sequencing was by immunoSEQ multiplex PCR. The table has about 340,000 clones, around 90% seen once. The germline gives CDR1 MGHRA, CDR2 YSYEKL. This CDR3 contains 16 residues. Trimming left V 1 base short and J 8 bases short, with 17 bases between. The sequence was collected from a woman in her 30s who had recovered from COVID-19. Source material: PBMCs or T cells enriched from blood (not recorded which). The chain couples TRBV4-1 to TRBJ1-4; D not certain. The CDR3 DNA sequence: TGCGCCAGCAGCCAAGTGTCCGGGATTGGGTTAGAAAAACTGTTTTTT. Amino acids: CASSQVSGIGLEKLFF.